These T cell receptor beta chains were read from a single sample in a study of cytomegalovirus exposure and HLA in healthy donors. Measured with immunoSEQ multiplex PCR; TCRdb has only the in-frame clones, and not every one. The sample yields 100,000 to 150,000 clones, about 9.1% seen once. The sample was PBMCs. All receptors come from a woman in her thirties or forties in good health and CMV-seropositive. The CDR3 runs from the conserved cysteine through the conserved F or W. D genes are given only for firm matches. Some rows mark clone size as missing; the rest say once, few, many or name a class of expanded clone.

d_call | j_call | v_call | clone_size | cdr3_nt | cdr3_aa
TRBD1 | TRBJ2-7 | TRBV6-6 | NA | TGTGCCAGCAGTTACTTGAGACAGGGGGTAACCTACGAGCAGTACTTC | CASSYLRQGVTYEQYF
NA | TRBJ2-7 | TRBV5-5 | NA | TGTGCCAGCAGTCCTACTGGGACACCCAGCGAGCAGTACTTC | CASSPTGTPSEQYF
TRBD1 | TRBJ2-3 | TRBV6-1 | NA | TGTGCCAGCAGTAAGGACAGGGTGGTAGATACGCAGTATTTT | CASSKDRVVDTQYF
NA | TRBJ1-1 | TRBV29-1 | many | TGCAGCGCCCTGACAGTTGACAGCACTGAAGCTTTCTTT | CSALTVDSTEAFF
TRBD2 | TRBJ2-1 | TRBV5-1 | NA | TGCGCCAGCAGCTTGGCACCAACTAGCGGGGACAATGAGCAGTTCTTC | CASSLAPTSGDNEQFF
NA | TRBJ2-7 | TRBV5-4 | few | TGTGCCAGCAGCGTCCCAGGACAGCCTACGAGCATGTACTTC | CASSVPGQPTSMYF
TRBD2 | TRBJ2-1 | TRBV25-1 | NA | TGTGCCAGCAGTGAGGCAGCTAGCGGTTGGTACAATGAGCAGTTCTTC | CASSEAASGWYNEQFF
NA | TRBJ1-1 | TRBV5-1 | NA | TGCGCCAGCAGCGTAGGGGTAGGAGACACTGAAGCTTTCTTT | CASSVGVGDTEAFF
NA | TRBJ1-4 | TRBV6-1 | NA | TGTGCCAGCAGTGAAGATGGGGGCGGTGGAAAACTGTTTTTT | CASSEDGGGGKLFF
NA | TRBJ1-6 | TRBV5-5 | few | TGTGCCAGCAGCTCTGGACTAGGTGGCCGGAATAATTCACCCCTCCACTTT | CASSSGLGGRNNSPLHF
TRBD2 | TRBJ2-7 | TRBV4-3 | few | TGCGCCAGCAGCCAAGATCTCCAGCGGGGGGGCCGCTACGAGCAGTACTTC | CASSQDLQRGGRYEQYF
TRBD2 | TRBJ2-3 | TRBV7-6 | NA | TGTGCCAGCAGCTTAGAGCCCCGCGGGGGTGACGATACGCAGTATTTT | CASSLEPRGGDDTQYF
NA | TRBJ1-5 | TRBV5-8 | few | TGTGCCAGCAGCTTGGCCAGCCAGCATTTT | CASSLASQHF
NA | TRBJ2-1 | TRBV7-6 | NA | TGTGCCACCGCCGGTCTTCCCTACAATGAGCAGTTCTTC | CATAGLPYNEQFF
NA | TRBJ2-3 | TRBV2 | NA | TGTGCCAGCAGTGAGCAGGGGATAGGCACAGATACGCAGTATTTT | CASSEQGIGTDTQYF
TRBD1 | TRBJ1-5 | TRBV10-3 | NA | TGTGCCATCAGCGTAGGACAGGCGTTGGATCAGCCCCAGCATTTT | CAISVGQALDQPQHF
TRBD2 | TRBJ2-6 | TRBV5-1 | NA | TGCGCCAGCAGCCTTTACGCGGGGGGCTCCTCTGGGGCCAACGTCCTGACTTTC | CASSLYAGGSSGANVLTF
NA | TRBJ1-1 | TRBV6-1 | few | TGTGCCAGCAGTACCAGGGGTAACACTGAAGCTTTCTTT | CASSTRGNTEAFF
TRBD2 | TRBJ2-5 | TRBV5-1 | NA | TGCGCCAGCAGCTTAGGACTAGCGGGGCAAGAGACCCAGTACTTC | CASSLGLAGQETQYF
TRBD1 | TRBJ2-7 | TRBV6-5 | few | TGTGCCAGCAGCCGGGACAGGGGCTACGAGCAGTACTTC | CASSRDRGYEQYF
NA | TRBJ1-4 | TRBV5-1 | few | TGCGCCAGCAGCTTGGCAGGGGCGGCTAATGAAAAACTGTTTTTT | CASSLAGAANEKLFF
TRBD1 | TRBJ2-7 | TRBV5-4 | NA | TGTGCCAGCAGCCCCCCGGACAGGGCCGCCTACGAGCAGTACTTC | CASSPPDRAAYEQYF
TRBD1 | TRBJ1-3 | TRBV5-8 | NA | TGTGCCAGCAGCTTAGGGACAGGGGGACGTTACTCTGGAAACACCATATATTTT | CASSLGTGGRYSGNTIYF
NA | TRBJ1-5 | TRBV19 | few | TGTGCCAGTAGTATGGAGGCAGGCCCTTGGTCCCAGCATTTT | CASSMEAGPWSQHF
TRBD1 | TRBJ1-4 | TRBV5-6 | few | TGTGCCAGCAGTAGATGGACAGGGGTGGAAAAACTGTTTTTT | CASSRWTGVEKLFF
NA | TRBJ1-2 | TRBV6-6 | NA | TGTGCCAGCAGGCGACAGGAAACCTATGGCTACACCTTC | CASRRQETYGYTF